The clone carrying this TCR beta chain was recorded only once. Other DNA sequences in the sample encode the same CDR3. The source of the sample is a study of shared clonotypes between healthy human individuals. Germline loops: CDR1 MDHEN, CDR2 SYDVKM. Trimming took 4 bases from V and 2 from J, leaving 6 bases between them. This CDR3 region has 12 residues. Using immunoSEQ multiplex PCR, the repertoire was profiled, and TCRdb retains in-frame clones only, with some absent. The table includes 600,000 to 750,000 clones, 55% to 75% detected once. The sequenced sample was memory CD4+ T cells sorted from blood. Subset in this sample: CD45RA-negative fraction. The origin of this receptor is a woman aged 30 to 39 in good health. The chain uses TRBV28 and TRBJ2-7; D remains unclear. CDR3 DNA sequence: TGTGCCAGCAGTTCTGGAGCCTACGAGCAGTACTTC. Translating gives CASSSGAYEQYF.